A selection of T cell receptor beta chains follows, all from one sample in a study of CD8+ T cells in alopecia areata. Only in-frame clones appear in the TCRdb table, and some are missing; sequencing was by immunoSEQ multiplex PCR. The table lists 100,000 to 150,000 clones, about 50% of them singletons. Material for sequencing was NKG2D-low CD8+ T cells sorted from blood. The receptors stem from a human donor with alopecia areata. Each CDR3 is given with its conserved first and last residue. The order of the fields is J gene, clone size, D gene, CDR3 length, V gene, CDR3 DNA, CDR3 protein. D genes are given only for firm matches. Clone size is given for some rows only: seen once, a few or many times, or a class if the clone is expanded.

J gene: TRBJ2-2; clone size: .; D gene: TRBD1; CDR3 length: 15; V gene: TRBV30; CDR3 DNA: TGTGCCTGGACACAACCCGACAGGGGGTCCGGGGAGCTGTTTTTT; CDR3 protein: CAWTQPDRGSGELFF
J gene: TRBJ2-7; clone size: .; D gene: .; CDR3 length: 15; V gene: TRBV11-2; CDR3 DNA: TGTGCCAGCAGCTCCCCGGAGGGGAGGGGGGGCGAGCAGTACTTC; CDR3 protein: CASSSPEGRGGEQYF
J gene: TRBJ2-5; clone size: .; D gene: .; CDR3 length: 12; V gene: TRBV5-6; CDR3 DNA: TGTGCCAGCAGCTATTACCAAGAGACCCAGTACTTC; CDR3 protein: CASSYYQETQYF
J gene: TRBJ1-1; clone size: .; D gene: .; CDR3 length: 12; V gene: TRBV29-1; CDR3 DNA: TGCAGCGTCGAGGAGGGGAACACTGAAGCTTTCTTT; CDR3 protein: CSVEEGNTEAFF
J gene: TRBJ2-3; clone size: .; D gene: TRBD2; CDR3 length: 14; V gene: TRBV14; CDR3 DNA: TGTGCCAGCAGCGGCCTAGCGGGAACAGATACGCAGTATTTT; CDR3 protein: CASSGLAGTDTQYF
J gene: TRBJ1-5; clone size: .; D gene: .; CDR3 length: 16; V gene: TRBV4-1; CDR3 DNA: TGCGCCAGCAGCTACGTAAGAGGGGATAGCAATCAGCCCCAGCATTTT; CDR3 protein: CASSYVRGDSNQPQHF
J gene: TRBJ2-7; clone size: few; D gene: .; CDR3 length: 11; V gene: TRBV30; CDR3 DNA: TGTGCCTGGCAACAGGTCTACGAGCAGTACTTC; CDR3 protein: CAWQQVYEQYF
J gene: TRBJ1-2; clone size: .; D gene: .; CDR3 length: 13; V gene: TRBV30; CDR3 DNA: TGTGCCTGGAGTGAAACAGCAGGGAGTGGCTACACCTTC; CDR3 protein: CAWSETAGSGYTF
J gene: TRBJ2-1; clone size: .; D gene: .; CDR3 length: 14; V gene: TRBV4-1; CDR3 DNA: TGCGCCAGCAGCGCCCAGGGAACGGGCAATGAGCAGTTCTTC; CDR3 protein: CASSAQGTGNEQFF
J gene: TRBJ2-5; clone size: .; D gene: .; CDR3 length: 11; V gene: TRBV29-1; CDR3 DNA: TGCAGCGTTCTCAGGGAAGAGACCCAGTACTTC; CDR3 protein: CSVLREETQYF
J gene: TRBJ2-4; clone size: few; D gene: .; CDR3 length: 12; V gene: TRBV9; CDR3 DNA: TGTGCCAGCAGCGGAGCAGAAAACATTCAGTACTTC; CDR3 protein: CASSGAENIQYF
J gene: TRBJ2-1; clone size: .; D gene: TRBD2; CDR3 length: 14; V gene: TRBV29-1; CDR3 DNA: TGCAGCGTGGCCGGGACTAGTCCCTACAATGAGCAGTTCTTC; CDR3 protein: CSVAGTSPYNEQFF
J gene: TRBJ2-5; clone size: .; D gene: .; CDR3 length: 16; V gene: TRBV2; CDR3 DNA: TGTGCCAGCAGTGAAGCGCACCGAACGGAGGGGGAGACCCAGTACTTC; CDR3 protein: CASSEAHRTEGETQYF
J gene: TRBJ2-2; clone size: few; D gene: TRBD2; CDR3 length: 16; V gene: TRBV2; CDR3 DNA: TGTGCCAGCAGTGAAGCGGATAGCGGGGACGCCGGGGAGCTGTTTTTT; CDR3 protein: CASSEADSGDAGELFF
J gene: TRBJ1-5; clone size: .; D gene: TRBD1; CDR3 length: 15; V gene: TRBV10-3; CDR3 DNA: TGTGCCATCAGTGATTTCGGACAGGACAATCAGCCCCAGCATTTT; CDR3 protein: CAISDFGQDNQPQHF
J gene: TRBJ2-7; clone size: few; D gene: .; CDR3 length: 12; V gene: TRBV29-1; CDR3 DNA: TGCAGCGTTGAAGATCAGGGGAACGAGCAGTACTTC; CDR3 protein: CSVEDQGNEQYF
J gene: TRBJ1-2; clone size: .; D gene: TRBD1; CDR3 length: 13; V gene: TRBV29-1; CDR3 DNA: TGCAGCGTTTTCTCCGGGACAGGGAATGGCTACACCTTC; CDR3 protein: CSVFSGTGNGYTF
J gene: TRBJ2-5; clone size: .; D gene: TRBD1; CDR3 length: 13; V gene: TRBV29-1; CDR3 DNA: TGCAGCGTTGTGGGGACAGGGCAAGAGACCCAGTACTTC; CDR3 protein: CSVVGTGQETQYF
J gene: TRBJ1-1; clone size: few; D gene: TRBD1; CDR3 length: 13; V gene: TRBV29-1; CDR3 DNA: TGCAGCGCCGCGACAGGGATGGACACTGAAGCTTTCTTT; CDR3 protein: CSAATGMDTEAFF
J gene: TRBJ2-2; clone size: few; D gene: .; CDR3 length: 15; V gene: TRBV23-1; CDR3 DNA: TGCGCCAGCAGTCGACAGGAGTCGAACACCGGGGAGCTGTTTTTT; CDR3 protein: CASSRQESNTGELFF
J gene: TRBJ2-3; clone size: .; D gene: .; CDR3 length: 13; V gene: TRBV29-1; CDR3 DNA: TGCAGCGTTGAAGATCAGGTAGCAGATACGCAGTATTTT; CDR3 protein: CSVEDQVADTQYF
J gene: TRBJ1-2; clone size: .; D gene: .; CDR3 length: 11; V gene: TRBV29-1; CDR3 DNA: TGCAGCGTTGAAGAAGGGTGGGGCTACACCTTC; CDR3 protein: CSVEEGWGYTF
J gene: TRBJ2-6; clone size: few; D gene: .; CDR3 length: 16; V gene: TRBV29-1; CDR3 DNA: TGCAGCGTGATGGACAACAAACACTCTGGGGCCAACGTCCTGACTTTC; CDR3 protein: CSVMDNKHSGANVLTF
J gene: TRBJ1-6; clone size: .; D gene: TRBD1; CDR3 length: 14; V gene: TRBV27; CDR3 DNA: TGTGCCAGCAGTCCCGGGACAGGAGGGCAGCCCCTCCACTTT; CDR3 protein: CASSPGTGGQPLHF
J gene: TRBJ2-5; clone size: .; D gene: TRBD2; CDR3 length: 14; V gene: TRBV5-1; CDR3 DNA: TGCGCCAGCAGCATGGGACTAGTGGGGGAGACCCAGTACTTC; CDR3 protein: CASSMGLVGETQYF
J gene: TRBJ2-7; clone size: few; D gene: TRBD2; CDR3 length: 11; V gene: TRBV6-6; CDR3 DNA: TGTGCCAGCAGTTCCGGACTAGAGGAGTACTTC; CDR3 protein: CASSSGLEEYF
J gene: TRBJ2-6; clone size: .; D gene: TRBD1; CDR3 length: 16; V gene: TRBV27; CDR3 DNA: TGTGCCAGCACCGGACAGGGATCCCCTGGGGCCAACGTCCTGACTTTC; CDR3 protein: CASTGQGSPGANVLTF
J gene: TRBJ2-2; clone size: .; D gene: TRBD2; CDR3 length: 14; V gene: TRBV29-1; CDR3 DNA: TGCAGCGTTGTAGCTAGCGGGAGTAGGGGGGAGCTGTTTTTT; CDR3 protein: CSVVASGSRGELFF
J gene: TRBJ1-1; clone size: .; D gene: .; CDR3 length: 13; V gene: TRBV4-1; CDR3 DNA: TGCGCCAGCAGCCGACAGGCAAACACTGAAGCTTTCTTT; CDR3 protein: CASSRQANTEAFF
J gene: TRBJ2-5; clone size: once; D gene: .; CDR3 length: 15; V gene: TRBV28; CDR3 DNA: TGTGCCAGCAGTTTCCTCCGAGGGGGGGAAGAGACCCAGTACTTC; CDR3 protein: CASSFLRGGEETQYF
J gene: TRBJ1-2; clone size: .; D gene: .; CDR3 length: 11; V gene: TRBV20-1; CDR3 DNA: TGCAGTGCTACGCTGGGGGATGGCTACACCTTC; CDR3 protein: CSATLGDGYTF
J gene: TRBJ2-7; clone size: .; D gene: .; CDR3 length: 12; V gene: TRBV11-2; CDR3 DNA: TGTGCCAGCAGCTTCGGACTAAACGAGCAGTACTTC; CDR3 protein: CASSFGLNEQYF
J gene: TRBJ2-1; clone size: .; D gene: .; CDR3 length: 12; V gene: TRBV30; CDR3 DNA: TGTGCCTGGAGTGTTGAGAGGGATGAGCAGTTCTTC; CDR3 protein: CAWSVERDEQFF
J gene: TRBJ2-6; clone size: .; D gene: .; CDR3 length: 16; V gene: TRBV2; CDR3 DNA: TGTGCCAGCAGTGGTGACGGGATCTCTGGGGCCAACGTCCTGACTTTC; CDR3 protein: CASSGDGISGANVLTF
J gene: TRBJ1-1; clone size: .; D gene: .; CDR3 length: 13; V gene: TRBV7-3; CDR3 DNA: TGTGCCAGCAGCTTATTTCAGAACACTGAAGCTTTCTTT; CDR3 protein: CASSLFQNTEAFF
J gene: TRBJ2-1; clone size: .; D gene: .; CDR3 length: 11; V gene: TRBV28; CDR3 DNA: TGTGCCAGCAGTCTCAACAATGAGCAGTTCTTC; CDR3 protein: CASSLNNEQFF
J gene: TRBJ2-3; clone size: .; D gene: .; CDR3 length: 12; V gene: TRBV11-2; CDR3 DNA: TGTGCCAGCAGCCTTAGCACAGATACGCAGTATTTT; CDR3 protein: CASSLSTDTQYF
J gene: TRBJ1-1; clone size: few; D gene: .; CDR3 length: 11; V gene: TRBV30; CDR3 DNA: TGTGCCTGGCAGGAGAACACTGAAGCTTTCTTT; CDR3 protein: CAWQENTEAFF
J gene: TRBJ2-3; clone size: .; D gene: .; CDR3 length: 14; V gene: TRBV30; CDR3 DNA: TGTGCCTGGAGTGTAGTGGTCGCCACAGATACGCAGTATTTT; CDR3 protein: CAWSVVVATDTQYF
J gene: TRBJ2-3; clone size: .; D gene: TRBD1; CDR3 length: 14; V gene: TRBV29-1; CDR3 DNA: TGCAGCGTAGAGACAGGGGGCATCACAGATACGCAGTATTTT; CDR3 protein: CSVETGGITDTQYF
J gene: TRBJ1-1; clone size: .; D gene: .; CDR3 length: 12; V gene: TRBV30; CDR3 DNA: TGTGCCTGGATCCCGGCGAGGGGCGAAGCTTTCTTT; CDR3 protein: CAWIPARGEAFF
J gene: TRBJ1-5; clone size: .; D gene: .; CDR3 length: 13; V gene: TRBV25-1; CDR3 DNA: TGTGCCAGCAGTGAATGGGACAATCAGCCCCAGCATTTT; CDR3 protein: CASSEWDNQPQHF
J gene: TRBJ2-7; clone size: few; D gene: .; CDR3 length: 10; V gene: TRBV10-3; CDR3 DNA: TGTGCCATCAGGGGTGACGAGCAGTACTTC; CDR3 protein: CAIRGDEQYF
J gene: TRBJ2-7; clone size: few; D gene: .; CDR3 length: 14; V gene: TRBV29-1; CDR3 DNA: TGCAGCGTTGAGCTCCGGGGGCGATTAAACGAGCAGTACTTC; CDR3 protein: CSVELRGRLNEQYF
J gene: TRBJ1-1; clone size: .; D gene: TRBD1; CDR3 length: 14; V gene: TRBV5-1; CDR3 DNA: TGCGCCAGCAGCTTAGGGACAGAGAACACTGAAGCTTTCTTT; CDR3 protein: CASSLGTENTEAFF
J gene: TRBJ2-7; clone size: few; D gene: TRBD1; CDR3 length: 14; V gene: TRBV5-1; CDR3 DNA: TGCGCCAGCAGCGCCGGGACAGGGGGCTACGAGCAGTACTTC; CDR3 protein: CASSAGTGGYEQYF
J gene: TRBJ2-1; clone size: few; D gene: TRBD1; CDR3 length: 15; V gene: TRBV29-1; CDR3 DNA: TGCAGCGTTGAGGGGACAGGGCCGATTAACAATGAGCAGTTCTTC; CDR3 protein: CSVEGTGPINNEQFF
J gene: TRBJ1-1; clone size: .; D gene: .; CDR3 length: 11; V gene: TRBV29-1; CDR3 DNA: TGCAGCGTTGAAATAGGTACTGAAGCTTTCTTT; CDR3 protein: CSVEIGTEAFF
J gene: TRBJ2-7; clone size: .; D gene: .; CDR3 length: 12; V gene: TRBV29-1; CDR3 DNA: TGCAGCGTTGTCGACGGGGCGGGGGAGCAGTACTTC; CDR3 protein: CSVVDGAGEQYF
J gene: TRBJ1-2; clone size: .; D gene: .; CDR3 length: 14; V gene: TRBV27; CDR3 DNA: TGTGCCAGCTCGGAAGGGCCCGTGGGCTATGGCTACACCTTC; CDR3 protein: CASSEGPVGYGYTF
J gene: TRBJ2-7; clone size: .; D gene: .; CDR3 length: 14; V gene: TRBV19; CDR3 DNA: TGTGCCAGTAGCCCTCCCGAGGATCTCCACGAGCAGTACTTC; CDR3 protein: CASSPPEDLHEQYF
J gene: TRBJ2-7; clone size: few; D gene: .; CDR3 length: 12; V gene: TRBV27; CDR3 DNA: TGTGCCAGCAGTCAGGGCAGCTACGAGCAGTACTTC; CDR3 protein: CASSQGSYEQYF
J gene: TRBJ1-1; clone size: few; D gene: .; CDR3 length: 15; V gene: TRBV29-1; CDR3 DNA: TGCAGCGTTGTGGAATCGGGACGAACTGGTACTGAAGCTTTCTTT; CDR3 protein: CSVVESGRTGTEAFF
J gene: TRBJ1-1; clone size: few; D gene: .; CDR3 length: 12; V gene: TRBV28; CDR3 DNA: TGTGCCAGTGAACAGTACAACACTGAAGCTTTCTTT; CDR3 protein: CASEQYNTEAFF
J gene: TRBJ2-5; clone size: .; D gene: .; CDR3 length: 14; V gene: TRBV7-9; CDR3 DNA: TGTGCCAGCAGCTTAGCGACAACGGGAGCGACCCAGTACTTC; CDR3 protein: CASSLATTGATQYF
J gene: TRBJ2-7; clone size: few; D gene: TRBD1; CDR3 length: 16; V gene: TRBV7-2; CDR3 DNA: TGTGCCAGCAGCTCCCATTTGGGACAGGGGGCTGCCGAGCAGTACTTC; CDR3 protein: CASSSHLGQGAAEQYF
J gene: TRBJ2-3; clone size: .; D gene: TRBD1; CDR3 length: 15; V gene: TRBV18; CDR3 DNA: TGTGCCAGCTGCGCCTCAGGGGGCGGAGGAGATACGCAGTATTTT; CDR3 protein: CASCASGGGGDTQYF
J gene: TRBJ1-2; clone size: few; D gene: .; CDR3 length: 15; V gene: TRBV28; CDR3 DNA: TGTGCCAGCAGCCCCCTCCGTGAGGTTGACTATGGCTACACCTTC; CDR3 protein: CASSPLREVDYGYTF
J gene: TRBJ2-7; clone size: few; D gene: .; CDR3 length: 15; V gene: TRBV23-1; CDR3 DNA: TGCGCCAGCAGTCGGGAGCGGACAAAAGTCTTTAGGCAGTACTTC; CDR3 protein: CASSRERTKVFRQYF